Sequencing of this TCR beta chain was carried out in a study of blood T cell repertoires in COVID-19 (TCRdb year 2020). At the level of the whole study: Samples from collaborators originated in the United States, Italy and Spain and spanned both the acute and convalescent phases of COVID-19. Deeply sampled blood TCRbeta repertoires from subjects exposed to, actively infected with, or recovered from COVID-19 were included in the dataset. Sample metadata almost always included a de-identified subject ID, COVID-19 status, age in years and sex. Where HLA class I and class II types were available, the types were taken from metadata supplied by the sample provider, not from assay-based typing. The repertoires were released in a freely available public database intended as a resource for research on the immune response to SARS-CoV-2. The material from the prospective study consisted of cDNA or gDNA derived from T cells, B-cell-depleted T cells, or PBMCs. The samples were drawn from the first 160 participants of the ongoing ImmuneRACE study and from over 950 subjects provided by 6 global collaborators.

Overall study outcomes, separate from this receptor: The amount of clinical and demographic metadata varied by source and participant and was provided uncurated.

Including cysteine and phenylalanine, the CDR3 has 16 amino acids. The entry retains the CDR3 DNA only, 48 bases that are in frame from base 1. In the germline V gene (reference sequence), CDR1 corresponds to MNHNY and CDR2 to SVGAGI. Trimming leaves V shorter by 0 bases and J shorter by 6 bases, with the junction holding 3 bases beyond the gene matches. TCRbeta CDR3 regions were amplified from genomic DNA using the immunoSEQ Assay, a bias-controlled multiplex PCR. The original pipeline was this. Within the assay, amplification of reference gene primers was used to estimate how many nucleated cells each sample contained. Sequence reads were collapsed and filtered to measure the absolute abundance of every unique TCRbeta CDR3 rearrangement. For each sample, productive Simpson clonality was calculated as the square root of Simpson's diversity index across productive rearrangements. TCRdb retrieved this table from immuneACCESS and kept in-frame rearrangements only. Not all clones are present; in checked studies, unresolved V genes account for under half, and no reason is known for the remainder. The D gene and trimming were derived from the DNA, and the V and J assignments and clone size from that table. The sample table shows about 98,000 clones, and 86% are seen once. Jointly, the top ten make up about a tenth of the sample.

About this clone: Its antigen remains unidentified. The sample holds no much larger clone one base away, and base qualities are not on file.

The collaborating institutions used their own protocols to collect whole blood in K2EDTA tubes. For TCRbeta analysis, collaborators shipped samples in one of three forms: frozen whole blood, isolated PBMCs, or DNA extracted from either of those sample types. This sequence originates from a man in his forties or fifties with acute or convalescent COVID-19. The chain employs TRBV6-6 and TRBJ2-2, with 11 bases in between that match TRBD2. Sample: peripheral blood. In nucleotide form, the sequence is TGTGCCAGCAGTTACTCGATTAGCGGGAGGGCCGGGGAGCTGTTTTTT. It specifies CASSYSISGRAGELFF.